One sample yielded the 3 T cell receptor beta chains listed below, sequenced in a study of cytomegalovirus exposure and HLA in healthy donors. Clones were read by immunoSEQ multiplex PCR, and TCRdb kept only the in-frame ones, dropping some. Here the sample spans approximately 260,000 clones, 80% to 90% being singletons. Sequencing was performed on PBMCs. These receptors were obtained from a woman between 18 and 29 years old in good health and CMV-seronegative.

The gene calls are TRBV7-2 and TRBJ1-4; TRBD1 might be the D (5 bases). CDR3 size: 17 residues. Germline V gene lookup returns CDR1 SGHTA and CDR2 FQGNSA. Trimming took off 5 bases at V and 3 bases at J, with 19 bases between the two ends. CDR3: CASSAYFGRGANEKLFF. CDR3 nucleotides: TGTGCCAGCAGCGCGTACTTCGGACGGGGGGCTAATGAAAAACTGTTTTTT.

The V call is TRBV13, the J call TRBJ2-7; 7 bases align to TRBD2. The V gene end was trimmed by 4 bases and the J gene end by 6 bases; junction bases not matched to a gene: 9. The CDR3 length is 14 residues. From germline, CDR1 is PRHDT and CDR2 FYEKMQ (reference sequence). The CDR3: CASSSYQERGEQYF. In DNA, the CDR3 is TGTGCCAGCAGCTCGTATCAAGAGCGGGGCGAGCAGTACTTC. The full variable domain, in which reference TRBV13 and TRBJ2-7 provide the parts outside the CDR3, is AAGVIQSPRHLIKEKRETATLKCYPIPRHDTVYWYQQGPGQDPQFLISFYEKMQSDKGSIPDRFSAQQFSDYHSELNMSSLELGDSALYFCASSSYQERGEQYFGPGTRLTVT.

The CDR3 sequence is CASSWRLGYEQYF. CDR3 sequence (DNA): TGCGCCAGCAGTTGGAGACTTGGCTACGAGCAGTACTTC. The V call is TRBV10-2, the J call TRBJ2-7; D is uncertain. V was cut by 5 bases and J by 3 bases, with 11 bases left in between. Germline V lookup: CDR1 WSHSY, CDR2 SAAADI. The CDR3 runs to 13 residues.